These 10 T cell receptor beta chains share one sample of origin, sequenced in a study of regulatory T cells in long-lasting Graves disease. Time point in this sample: newly diagnosed GD, antithyroid drugs for less than 3 months. Construction of the TCR library relied on RNA isolated from PBMCs. Building the TCR beta libraries relied on iRepertoire HTBI primers, and CDR3 regions underwent Arm-PCR. TCRdb fed the multiplex PCR reads into MiXCR, producing one record per CDR3 protein. The table includes hundreds of thousands of distinct CDR3 sequences, around 15% detected once. The same data also contributed to another study, on T cells in Graves' hyperthyroidism and ophthalmopathy.

The source was peripheral blood mononuclear cells (PBMCs), collected at new diagnosis, from a patient treated with antithyroid drugs. The receptor source for this set is a woman aged 25 to 39 with Graves disease.

Ten or more counts support this clonotype. The rearrangement joins TRBV6-1 to TRBJ1-1; TRBD1 is a possible D gene (6 bases). CDR3 length: 14 amino acids. Germline-derived CDR1 and CDR2 are MNHNS and SASEGT. V was cut by 6 bases and J by 1 base, with 12 bases left in between. CDR3 DNA sequence: TGTGCCAGCAGCCTTGGACAGTCGAACACTGAAGCTTTCTTT. Translated: CASSLGQSNTEAFF.

Remarks on this clonotype: The junction does not match germline at one end; this may be a read error. The chain employs TRBV7-9 and TRBJ2-7; TRBD1 might be the D (6 bases). The germline V gene has CDR1 SEHNR and CDR2 FQNEAQ (reference sequence). This CDR3 region has 13 residues. The CDR3 here is CASILPTPDRLNF. The DNA of the CDR3 is TGTGCCAGCATCTTACCTACCCCCGACAGGTTAAACTTC.

The rearrangement links TRBV6-2 or TRBV6-3 to TRBJ1-4, with D possibly matching TRBD1 (5 bases). CDR3 size: 16 residues. Germline loops: CDR1 MNHEY, CDR2 SVGEGT. The V end was cut by 7 bases, the J end by 10 bases, with 25 bases between. CDR3 nucleotides: TGTGCCAGCAATCCCTCGGGGGTCGGGGGAGTTATAAAACTGTTTTTT. It is translated as CASNPSGVGGVIKLFF.

This clonotype has just one count. The chain combines TRBV20-1 with TRBJ2-5, with TRBD1 matching over 9 bases. This CDR3 region has 14 residues. The germline V gene encodes CDR1 DFQATT and CDR2 SNEGSKA (reference sequence). The V gene end was trimmed by 2 bases and the J gene end by 8 bases; junction bases not matched to a gene: 9. This CDR3 reads CSARPNKGQGTQYF. CDR3 nucleotides: TGCAGTGCTAGACCTAACAAGGGACAGGGCACCCAGTACTTC.

This clonotype was seen more than once but under ten times. The chain couples TRBV20-1 to TRBJ2-7; possible D gene TRBD2, 6 bases. The CDR3 runs 14 residues. V lost 3 bases to trimming and J lost 0 bases, with 12 bases between them. CDR1 and CDR2 from the germline V gene are DFQATT and SNEGSKA (reference sequence). The CDR3 DNA reads TGCAGTGCTAGTAAGGGCGGGAACTCCTACGAGCAGTACTTC. Amino acids: CSASKGGNSYEQYF.

The V gene is TRBV19, the J gene TRBJ1-4; D unresolved. This CDR3 region has 18 residues. Trimming removed 2 bases at V and 7 bases at J, with 23 bases between. Germline V gives CDR1 LNHDA, CDR2 SQIVND (reference sequence). The CDR3 loop reads CASSITLRSRDRGEKLFF. The CDR3 DNA is TGTGCCAGTAGTATAACCCTCCGAAGCCGGGATCGAGGTGAAAAACTGTTTTTT.

J is TRBJ1-6 and V is TRBV20-1; possible D gene TRBD1, 5 bases. The CDR3 extends over 15 amino acids. V lost 7 bases to trimming and J lost 9 bases, with 22 bases between them. Germline V gene data show CDR1 as DFQATT and CDR2 as SNEGSKA (reference sequence). For the CDR3, the DNA is TGCAGTGTCGGGACTCCGATAATTAGTGGTTCACCCCTCCACTTT. Encoded protein: CSVGTPIISGSPLHF.

The sample holds a few counts of this clonotype. This chain links TRBV28 with TRBJ2-1; 13 bases fit TRBD2. Looked up from germline, CDR1 is MDHEN and CDR2 is SYDVKM. CDR3 length: 18 residues. V lost 9 bases and J lost 3; bases outside the gene matches: 14. The CDR3 nucleotides read TGTGCCAGTTCCGGGACTAGCGGGAAATTGAGTAGCTACAATGAGCAGTTCTTC. It encodes CASSGTSGKLSSYNEQFF.

V usage is TRBV2 and J usage is TRBJ2-7; weak D call: TRBD2 (5 bases). The germline V and J ends were trimmed by 3 bases and 1 base, with 7 bases remaining between them. The CDR3 length is 13 residues. Germline-derived CDR1 and CDR2 are SNHLY and FYNNEI. The DNA for the CDR3 is TGTGCCAGCAGTGAGAGGGCATCCTACGAGCAGTACTTC. Encoded protein: CASSERASYEQYF.

This clonotype was observed at least ten times. The chain recombines TRBV15 with TRBJ2-2, with TRBD2 as a possible D gene (5 bases). The CDR3 covers 17 residues. CDR1 LNHNV and CDR2 YYDKDF come from the germline V gene (reference sequence). V gave up 0 bases and J gave up 5 bases, with 16 bases separating them. The CDR3 nucleotides read TGTGCCACCAGCAGAGATCCCCAGCGGTCCATAACCGGGGAGCTGTTTTTT. It encodes CATSRDPQRSITGELFF.